The 32 T cell receptor beta chains reported below all come from one sample, sequenced in a study of beta chain features in type 1 diabetes. Expressed TCRB transcripts were sequenced because the entire RNA isolate underwent reverse transcription. Assay used: immunoSEQ multiplex PCR; TCRdb lists only in-frame clones, some missing. The sample has roughly 140,000 clones; approximately 12% are singletons. The sample was central memory CD4+ T cells from blood. The receptors stem from a man between 18 and 35 years old in good health.

This clone has only a few counts. The chain recombines TRBV14 with TRBJ2-7; D is uncertain. The CDR3 has 13 residues. The V gene's germline CDR1 is SGHDN and CDR2 FVKESK. Trimming stripped 1 base from V and 6 bases from J, with 10 bases between. Here the CDR3 DNA reads TGTGCCAGCAGCCAAGTTCCTAGGAGCGAGCAGTACTTC. Amino acids: CASSQVPRSEQYF.

This clone was counted only a few times. The chain recombines TRBV2 with TRBJ1-5, with D unresolved. V was cut by 7 bases and J by 3 bases, with 13 bases left in between. CDR3 length: 14 residues. Germline V CDR1 and CDR2: SNHLY, FYNNEI. The CDR3 nucleotides read TGTGCCAGCACCCTACTCGGGTACAATCAGCCCCAGCATTTT. Translating it yields CASTLLGYNQPQHF.

This clone was detected a few times. The chain recombines TRBV7-2 with TRBJ2-2; D not certain. The CDR3 covers 14 residues. Germline V gene lookup returns CDR1 SGHTA and CDR2 FQGNSA. Trimming pared 4 bases from V and 1 base from J, leaving 7 bases between. The CDR3 sequence is CASSSDVNTGELFF. The CDR3 DNA sequence: TGTGCCAGCAGCTCGGACGTGAACACCGGGGAGCTGTTTTTT.

The sample holds a few counts of this clone. The V and J genes are TRBV30 and TRBJ2-5; no definite D call. The CDR3 extends over 13 amino acids. The germline CDR1 and CDR2 sequences are GTSNPN and SVGIG (reference sequence). Trimming pared 3 bases from V and 5 bases from J, leaving 13 bases between. The CDR3 bases are TGTGCCTGGAGCATTAACGATTGGGAGACCCAGTACTTC. Protein sequence: CAWSINDWETQYF. The variable domain in full, with the rest retrieved from reference TRBV30 and TRBJ2-5, is SQTIHQWPATLVQPVGSPLSLECTVEGTSNPNLYWYRQAAGRGLQLLFYSVGIGQISSEVPQNLSASRPQDRQFILSSKKLLLSDSGFYLCAWSINDWETQYFGPGTRLLVL.

There are a few counts of this clone. This sequence joins TRBV25-1 and TRBJ2-1; 8 nucleotides match TRBD2. CDR3 length: 14 residues. Germline V gene data show CDR1 as MGHDK and CDR2 as SYGVNS. Trimming cost V 6 bases and J 2 bases; bases outside gene matches: 3. As DNA, the CDR3 is TGTGCCAGCAGAAGCGGGAGCACCTACAATGAGCAGTTCTTC. It yields the protein CASRSGSTYNEQFF.

This clone has more than one count but fewer than ten. The rearrangement links TRBV18 to TRBJ2-1; 8 bases map to TRBD1. Trimming at V came to 3 bases and at J to 5 bases, leaving 3 bases not matched to a gene. The CDR3 is 14 residues long. Germline CDR1 is KGHSH and CDR2 is LQKENI. This CDR3 reads CASSPQGAHNEQFF. CDR3 nucleotide sequence: TGTGCCAGCTCACCGCAGGGGGCCCACAATGAGCAGTTCTTC.

The J gene is TRBJ2-5, the V gene TRBV15; D tentatively fits TRBD1 or TRBD2 (6 bases each). The J call may be wrong; the DNA end is better matched by TRBJ2-7. CDR1 LNHNV and CDR2 YYDKDF come from the germline V gene (reference sequence). This CDR3 is built from 15 residues. Here the CDR3 reads CATSRAGATGHEQYF. DNA for the CDR3: TGTGCCACCAGCAGAGCGGGGGCGACGGGGCACGAGCAGTACTTC.

The V call is TRBV5-1, the J call TRBJ2-3; TRBD2 might be the D (5 bases). This CDR3 has 15 residues. Trimming took 2 bases from V and 5 from J, leaving 15 bases between them. CDR1 and CDR2 (germline): SGHRS, YFSETQ. In DNA form, the CDR3 reads TGCGCCAGCAGCTTAAGGGAGCCCGCGGGAGATACGCAGTATTTT. It codes for CASSLREPAGDTQYF.

The chain uses TRBV9 and TRBJ2-3; TRBD2 might be the D (5 bases). The CDR3 has 16 amino acids. Germline V gives CDR1 SGDLS, CDR2 YYNGEE. V lost 0 bases and J lost 1, with 12 bases in between. CDR3 amino acids: CASSVASRMGTDTQYF. CDR3 DNA sequence: TGTGCCAGCAGCGTAGCTAGCCGAATGGGCACAGATACGCAGTATTTT.

Only a few counts were recorded for this clone. V gene TRBV4-3 combines with J gene TRBJ1-3; no firm D call. V lost 0 bases and J 0 bases, leaving 12 bases between the germline ends. The length of the CDR3 is 17 residues. Germline V CDR1 and CDR2: LGHNA, YSLEER. The CDR3 DNA is TGCGCCAGCAGCCAAGATCATCGGTCCTTCTCTGGAAACACCATATATTTT. It codes for CASSQDHRSFSGNTIYF.

This chain links TRBV4-2 with TRBJ2-3; D gene unclear. The CDR3 consists of 13 residues. V gave up 3 bases and J gave up 1 base, with 5 bases separating them. The germline V gene has CDR1 LGHNA and CDR2 YNFKEQ. CDR3 DNA sequence: TGTGCCAGCAGCCACGACCGCACAGATACGCAGTATTTT. Translating it yields CASSHDRTDTQYF.

The J gene is TRBJ1-1, the V gene TRBV5-1; TRBD1 agrees at 11 bases. This CDR3 region has 13 residues. The germline gives CDR1 SGHRS, CDR2 YFSETQ. V was clipped by 4 bases and J by 11 bases; unmatched bases: 7. The CDR3 is CASSPGTGGNAFF. The CDR3 DNA follows: TGCGCCAGCAGCCCAGGGACAGGGGGTAACGCTTTCTTT.

V and J are TRBV5-4 and TRBJ2-1; 9 bases align to TRBD2. Germline V gene data show CDR1 as SGHNT and CDR2 as YYREEE (reference sequence). The CDR3 runs to 16 residues. Trimming took 0 bases from V and 9 from J; bases not matched to a gene: 10. CDR3 coding DNA: TGTGCCAGCAGCTTGGATCCGATAGCGGGAGCGGGTGAGCAGTTCTTC. Translation gives CASSLDPIAGAGEQFF.

This chain links TRBV9 with TRBJ2-3; D might be TRBD2 (5 bases). Germline CDR1 is SGDLS and CDR2 is YYNGEE. The CDR3 consists of 12 residues. Trimming cost V 0 bases and J 10 bases, with 9 bases left between them. CDR3 DNA: TGTGCCAGCAGCGTAGTTAGCGACGCGCAGTATTTT. Translated: CASSVVSDAQYF. Filled out from reference TRBV9 and TRBJ2-3, the complete variable domain reads DSGVTQTPKHLITATGQRVTLRCSPRSGDLSVYWYQQSLDQGLQFLIQYYNGEERAKGNILERFSAQQFPDLHSELNLSSLELGDSALYFCASSVVSDAQYFGPGTRLTVL.

This clone was seen a few times. The V call is TRBV23-1, the J call TRBJ2-1; the match to TRBD1 covers 12 bases. TRBV23-1 is treated as an ORF (open reading frame) with a function not yet certain. The CDR3 loop spans 17 amino acids. V trimming: 5 bases; J trimming: 6 bases; junction bases outside the gene matches: 11. CDR3 bases: TGCGCCAGCAGTGGTCCCGGGACAGGGGGCAAAGGCAATGAGCAGTTCTTC. As protein: CASSGPGTGGKGNEQFF.

Ten or more counts support this clone. The chain recombines TRBV28 with TRBJ1-6; a weak D match, TRBD1 (6 bases). CDR1 and CDR2 from the germline V gene are MDHEN and SYDVKM. The CDR3 is made up of 16 amino acids. With 5 bases removed from V and 7 bases from J, the gap between germline ends came to 18 bases. CDR3 sequence reads: CASSRTATLRNSPLHF. The CDR3 DNA is TGTGCCAGCAGTCGGACAGCCACTCTTCGGAATTCACCCCTCCACTTT.

This clone turned up a few times. The rearrangement joins TRBV18 to TRBJ2-5, with a possible D match to TRBD1 (5 bases). Germline-derived CDR1 and CDR2 are KGHSH and LQKENI. Trimming removed 2 bases from V and 3 bases from J, with 13 bases in between. The length of the CDR3 is 15 residues. The CDR3 region is CASSPTVGREETQYF. The DNA for the CDR3 is TGTGCCAGCTCACCAACTGTCGGCAGGGAAGAGACCCAGTACTTC.

Only one count was recorded for this clone. The rearrangement uses TRBV4-2 and TRBJ2-1, with D hard to call. This CDR3 comprises 15 residues. The germline gives CDR1 LGHNA, CDR2 YNFKEQ. Trimming shortened V by 2 bases and J by 10 bases, and 18 bases separated the two germline ends. The CDR3 DNA is TGTGCCAGCAGCCAATCCAGCCTCCTAGAACGAGAGCAGTTCTTC. Protein product: CASSQSSLLEREQFF.

The J gene is TRBJ2-5, the V gene TRBV7-2, with D tentatively TRBD2 (5 bases). Germline V CDR1 and CDR2: SGHTA, FQGNSA. V lost 3 bases and J lost 5, with 13 bases in between. The CDR3 is 14 amino acids. The CDR3: CASSFGAKRETQYF. DNA for the CDR3: TGTGCCAGCAGCTTCGGTGCAAAGCGGGAGACCCAGTACTTC. Based on the CDR3 plus reference TRBV7-2 and TRBJ2-5, the full variable domain is GAGVSQSPSNKVTEKGKDVELRCDPISGHTALYWYRQSLGQGLEFLIYFQGNSAPDKSGLPSDRFSAERTGGSVSTLTIQRTQQEDSAVYLCASSFGAKRETQYFGPGTRLLVL.

The rearrangement joins TRBV2 to TRBJ1-1; 8 bases line up with TRBD1. The CDR3 spans 13 residues. CDR1 and CDR2 (germline): SNHLY, FYNNEI. With 4 bases clipped from V and 4 bases from J, the junction kept 2 bases outside the gene matches. CDR3 sequence reads: CASSGTGSTEAFF. In nucleotides, the CDR3 is TGTGCCAGCAGTGGGACAGGGAGCACTGAAGCTTTCTTT. The entire variable domain, with the rest obtained from reference TRBV2 and TRBJ1-1, is as follows: EPEVTQTPSHQVTQMGQEVILRCVPISNHLYFYWYRQILGQKVEFLVSFYNNEISEKSEIFDDQFSVERPDGSNFTLKIRSTKLEDSAMYFCASSGTGSTEAFFGQGTRLTVV.

This clone was picked up many times. One junction end disagrees with the germline gene, perhaps due to a read error. The V and J genes are TRBV7-2 and TRBJ2-7, with TRBD2 identical over 10 bases. The CDR3 totals 12 residues. Germline V lookup: CDR1 SGHTA, CDR2 FQGNSA. The CDR3 loop is CASSLSSGSPNF. The CDR3 bases are TGTGCCAGCAGCTTATCTAGCGGGAGCCCCAACTTC.

There are many counts of this clone. The chain employs TRBV28 and TRBJ1-2; D possibly corresponds to TRBD1 (5 bases). CDR3 length equals 15 residues. The germline V gene has CDR1 MDHEN and CDR2 SYDVKM. The germline V and J ends were trimmed by 6 bases and 6 bases, with 20 bases remaining between them. The CDR3 sequence: CASSSISSGWDGYTF. The DNA for the CDR3 is TGTGCCAGCAGCTCCATATCCTCAGGGTGGGATGGCTACACCTTC.

This clone occurred a few times. The chain joins TRBV6-5 to TRBJ1-6; D gene unclear. V lost 0 bases and J 7 bases, leaving 7 bases between the germline ends. Germline V gene data show CDR1 as MNHEY and CDR2 as SVGAGI. There are 14 residues in the CDR3. DNA for the CDR3: TGTGCCAGCAGTTACTCAGGGAAGAATTCACCCCTCCACTTT. Translating it yields CASSYSGKNSPLHF.

This clone was recorded many times. The CDR3 nucleotides are TGTGCCAGCAGTTTGGGACAGGGGCAGGGCTACACCTTC. As protein: CASSLGQGQGYTF. The chain is built from TRBV28 and TRBJ1-2; 10 bases are shared with TRBD1. CDR1 and CDR2 (germline): MDHEN, SYDVKM. The V segment lost 3 bases and the J segment 8 bases; nucleotides outside the gene matches: 3. The CDR3 is made up of 13 amino acids.

This clone was counted a few times. The chain recombines TRBV5-1 with TRBJ2-5; 10 bases align to TRBD2. Germline CDR1 is SGHRS and CDR2 is YFSETQ. The V and J ends lost 0 bases and 10 bases, in that order; junction bases with no gene match: 6. The CDR3 has 14 residues. CDR3 residues: CASSLEASGRVQYF. The CDR3 region has the DNA TGCGCCAGCAGCTTGGAGGCTAGCGGGAGAGTCCAGTACTTC.

This clone turned up a few times. The CDR3 coding sequence is TGCAGCGTCGAGTTCAGGGAAGGGGCCAACGTCCTGACTTTC. Its translation is CSVEFREGANVLTF. The genes are TRBV29-1 and TRBJ2-6; weak D call: TRBD1 (5 bases). Germline assignment: CDR1 SQVTM and CDR2 ANQGSEA. Trimming left V 6 bases short and J 4 bases short, with 13 bases between. CDR3 length: 14 amino acids.

The V gene is TRBV2, the J gene TRBJ2-4; TRBD1 matches at 8 bases. The J segment lost 7 bases and the V segment lost 6 bases, leaving 2 bases of the junction unmatched. Germline CDR1 is SNHLY and CDR2 is FYNNEI. There are 12 residues in the CDR3. The CDR3 here is CASSGDRNIQYF. CDR3 DNA sequence: TGTGCCAGCAGCGGGGACAGGAACATTCAGTACTTC.

The chain recombines TRBV28 with TRBJ2-1; 10 bases align to TRBD1. V trimming: 4 bases; J trimming: 7 bases; junction bases outside the gene matches: 7. This CDR3 region has 15 residues. Germline V gene data show CDR1 as MDHEN and CDR2 as SYDVKM. The CDR3 nucleotides are TGTGCCAGCAGTTCGACAGGGGGCGCGCGGAATGAGCAGTTCTTC. This sequence encodes CASSSTGGARNEQFF.

This clone came up a few times. J is TRBJ2-5 and V is TRBV5-1; possibly TRBD2 for D (5 bases). Between the trimmed V and J ends, which lost 4 bases and 4 bases, there was a span of 11 bases. This CDR3 has 13 residues. Germline V gene lookup returns CDR1 SGHRS and CDR2 YFSETQ. The CDR3 bases are TGCGCCAGCAGCCCCGTGGGAGCAGAGACCCAGTACTTC. Encoded protein: CASSPVGAETQYF.

In this sample, this clone turned up a few times. This chain links TRBV7-9 with TRBJ1-2; TRBD1 is a possible D gene (6 bases). The ends were cut back, 5 bases at V and 8 bases at J, with 15 bases in the middle. The CDR3 is 13 residues long. CDR1 and CDR2 (germline): SEHNR, FQNEAQ (reference sequence). This CDR3 is CASSLQGFKGYTF. CDR3 nucleotides: TGTGCCAGCAGCCTACAGGGATTCAAAGGCTACACCTTC.

This chain uses TRBV9 with TRBJ1-1; D not resolved. This CDR3 has 14 amino acids. Germline values: CDR1 SGDLS, CDR2 YYNGEE. V was shortened by 5 bases and J by 1 base, with 12 bases between the two germline ends. The CDR3 is CASSRRRQNTEAFF. CDR3 sequence (DNA): TGTGCCAGCAGTCGACGTAGACAGAACACTGAAGCTTTCTTT. Combining the CDR3 with reference TRBV9 and TRBJ1-1 gives the whole variable domain DSGVTQTPKHLITATGQRVTLRCSPRSGDLSVYWYQQSLDQGLQFLIQYYNGEERAKGNILERFSAQQFPDLHSELNLSSLELGDSALYFCASSRRRQNTEAFFGQGTRLTVV.

In this sample, this clone turned up a few times. The V gene is TRBV6-1, the J gene TRBJ2-1; a possible D gene is TRBD1 (5 bases). Trimming stripped 3 bases from V and 8 bases from J, with 14 bases between. Germline assignment: CDR1 MNHNS and CDR2 SASEGT. The CDR3 extends over 14 amino acids. As DNA, the CDR3 is TGTGCCAGCAGTGACTCAGGGATTTTCGATGAGCAGTTCTTC. This gives the protein CASSDSGIFDEQFF.